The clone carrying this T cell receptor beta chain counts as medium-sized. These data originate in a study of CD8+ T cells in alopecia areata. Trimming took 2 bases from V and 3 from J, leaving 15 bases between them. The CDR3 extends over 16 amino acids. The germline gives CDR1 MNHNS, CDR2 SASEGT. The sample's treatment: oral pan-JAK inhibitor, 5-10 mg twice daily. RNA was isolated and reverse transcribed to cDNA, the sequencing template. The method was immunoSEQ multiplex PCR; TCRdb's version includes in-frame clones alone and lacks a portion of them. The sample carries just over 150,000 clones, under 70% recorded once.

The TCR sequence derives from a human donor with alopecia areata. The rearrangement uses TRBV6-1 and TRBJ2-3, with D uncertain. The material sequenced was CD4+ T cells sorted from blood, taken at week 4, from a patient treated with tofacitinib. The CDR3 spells CASSENRPSRTDTQYF. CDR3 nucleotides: TGTGCCAGCAGTGAAAATCGACCCTCGAGGACAGATACGCAGTATTTT.